The 20 T cell receptor beta chains given below trace back to one sample, sequenced in a study of OX40 agonist ivuxolimab in advanced cancers. Library preparation employed the immunoSEQ multiplex PCR assay. TCRdb carries this immuneACCESS record with in-frame sequences only. Its versions omit some clonotypes, under half of them owing to an unresolved V gene in the studies checked, with the rest unexplained. This sample gives 55,000 to 75,000 clones in total; 85% of them show up just once. The ten largest clones represent 4% of the sample. The sequences come from CD4+ or CD8+ T cells sorted from blood, collected in a trial of the OX40 agonist ivuxolimab. Source of these receptors: an adult with an advanced solid tumor such as melanoma, head and neck, liver or kidney cancer.

As to this clone: Distinct nucleotide sequences in the sample also encode this CDR3. This chain links TRBV6-5 with TRBJ1-3; 7 nucleotides align to TRBD1. Per the germline V gene, CDR1 is MNHEY and CDR2 is SVGAGI. The CDR3 has 12 residues. V trimming: 9 bases; J trimming: 8 bases; junction bases outside the gene matches: 7. CDR3 amino acids: CASRDSVDTIYF. The DNA for the CDR3 is TGTGCCAGTCGGGACAGTGTAGACACCATATATTTT.

This clone was detected once. V usage is TRBV18 and J usage is TRBJ1-5; the D gene is possibly TRBD1 (5 bases). Deletions cut 3 bases from V and 1 base from J, with 10 bases between. The length of the CDR3 is 15 residues. From germline, CDR1 is KGHSH and CDR2 LQKENI. CDR3 sequence: CASSPQGGSNQPQHF. Written as DNA, the CDR3 is TGTGCCAGCTCACCGCAGGGAGGAAGCAATCAGCCCCAGCATTTT.

This chain links TRBV9 with TRBJ1-5; TRBD1 aligns across 7 bases. There are 14 residues in the CDR3. Germline V gene sequence: CDR1 SGDLS, CDR2 YYNGEE. V trimming: 7 bases; J trimming: 5 bases; junction bases outside the gene matches: 9. CDR3 DNA sequence: TGTGCCAGCTCCAGATTCGGGACAGATCAGCCCCAGCATTTT. Amino acid sequence: CASSRFGTDQPQHF.

The chain employs TRBV5-5 and TRBJ1-1, with D unclear. V dropped 1 base and J dropped 1 base, with 5 bases sitting between them. The V gene's germline CDR1 is SGHKS and CDR2 YYEKEE (reference sequence). This CDR3 comprises 13 residues. The DNA for the CDR3 is TGTGCCAGCAGCTTGCAGGAGAACACTGAAGCTTTCTTT. This codes for CASSLQENTEAFF.

The rearrangement joins TRBV28 to TRBJ1-5, with 9 bases fitting TRBD1. CDR1 and CDR2 (germline): MDHEN, SYDVKM. Germline trimming cut 6 bases from V and 0 bases from J; bases unmatched to any gene: 3. The CDR3 extends over 15 amino acids. The CDR3: CASRGTGSSNQPQHF. Here the CDR3 DNA reads TGTGCCAGCAGGGGGACAGGGAGTAGCAATCAGCCCCAGCATTTT.

This clone was recorded a few times. V is TRBV28 and J is TRBJ1-2; tentative D call: TRBD1 (6 bases). Germline CDR1 reads MDHEN; CDR2 reads SYDVKM. The V and J ends lost 11 bases and 2 bases respectively, with 9 bases between them. The CDR3 sequence is 11 residues long. As DNA, the CDR3 is TGTGCCGCCACAGGGAACTATGGCTACACCTTC. Protein: CAATGNYGYTF.

The chain has TRBV7-3 and TRBJ2-3, with D tentatively TRBD2 (6 bases). In germline, CDR1 is SGHTA, CDR2 FQGTGA. Between the trimmed V and J ends, which lost 5 bases and 1 base, there was a span of 10 bases. CDR3 size: 14 residues. The CDR3 here is CASSLTGGTDTQYF. The CDR3 nucleotides read TGTGCCAGCAGCCTGACGGGGGGCACAGATACGCAGTATTTT.

This clone occurred a few times. The rearrangement uses TRBV11-2 and TRBJ2-3; D might be TRBD1 or TRBD2, each matching 7 bases. CDR1 and CDR2 from the germline V gene are SGHAT and FQNNGV. There are 15 residues in the CDR3. The germline V and J ends were trimmed by 1 base and 8 bases, with 16 bases remaining between them. The CDR3 here is CASSLVTGRELTQYF. CDR3 nucleotides: TGTGCCAGCAGCTTAGTGACAGGGAGGGAACTTACGCAGTATTTT.

The CDR3 bases are TGTGCCAGCAGCTTAGCGACTGTACCCGGGGAGCTGTTTTTT. It is translated as CASSLATVPGELFF. V is TRBV7-6 and J is TRBJ2-2, with D uncertain. The CDR3 covers 14 residues. V lost 0 bases and J 6 bases, leaving 8 bases between the germline ends. Germline V gives CDR1 SGHVS, CDR2 FNYEAQ.

This clone was picked up a small number of times. The chain combines TRBV10-3 with TRBJ1-5, with D unresolved. The germline V and J ends were trimmed by 10 bases and 4 bases, with 14 bases remaining between them. CDR3 length equals 13 residues. Germline V gene lookup returns CDR1 ENHRY and CDR2 SYGVKD. CDR3 residues: CATGVRDNQPQHF. CDR3 coding DNA: TGTGCCACCGGGGTGAGGGATAATCAGCCCCAGCATTTT.

This chain connects TRBV30 to TRBJ2-6, with 7 nucleotides matching TRBD1. V was clipped by 0 bases and J by 1 base; unmatched bases: 6. Germline V lookup: CDR1 GTSNPN, CDR2 SVGIG (reference sequence). This CDR3 is 17 amino acids long. The CDR3 protein is CAWSVWTGESGANVLTF. CDR3 nucleotide sequence: TGTGCCTGGAGTGTATGGACAGGAGAATCTGGGGCCAACGTCCTGACTTTC.

This clone has a single count. The chain recombines TRBV18 with TRBJ2-4; D remains unclear. The ends were cut back, 6 bases at V and 7 bases at J, with 13 bases in the middle. This CDR3 spans 13 amino acids. Per germline, CDR1 KGHSH and CDR2 LQKENI. CDR3 amino acids: CASSLEHVNIQYF. CDR3 nucleotides: TGTGCCAGCTCTCTCGAGCACGTTAACATTCAGTACTTC.

The chain carries TRBV7-3 and TRBJ1-1, with D tentatively TRBD1 (6 bases). V was pared by 4 bases and J by 1 base, with 10 bases between. The CDR3 has 14 amino acids. Germline CDR1 is SGHTA and CDR2 is FQGTGA. The CDR3 DNA follows: TGTGCCAGCAGCTCCAGGGGTGGGAACACTGAAGCTTTCTTT. Residues: CASSSRGGNTEAFF. Looking up the rest from reference TRBV7-3 and TRBJ1-1 gives the full variable domain: GAGVSQTPSNKVTEKGKYVELRCDPISGHTALYWYRQSLGQGPEFLIYFQGTGAADDSGLPNDRFFAVRPEGSVSTLKIQRTERGDSAVYLCASSSRGGNTEAFFGQGTRLTVV.

This chain connects TRBV7-3 to TRBJ2-5, with D perhaps TRBD2 (5 bases). The CDR3 is made up of 14 amino acids. Germline V gene sequence: CDR1 SGHTA, CDR2 FQGTGA. V was clipped by 4 bases and J by 1 base, with 10 bases between them. The CDR3, as DNA: TGTGCCAGCAGCTCCCGGGGAAGCCAAGAGACCCAGTACTTC. Amino acids: CASSSRGSQETQYF. The whole variable domain, remainder taken from reference TRBV7-3 and TRBJ2-5, is GAGVSQTPSNKVTEKGKYVELRCDPISGHTALYWYRQSLGQGPEFLIYFQGTGAADDSGLPNDRFFAVRPEGSVSTLKIQRTERGDSAVYLCASSSRGSQETQYFGPGTRLLVL.

J is TRBJ2-3 and V is TRBV4-3; 7 bases fit TRBD2. This CDR3 comprises 16 residues. The V and J ends lost 4 bases and 0 bases, in that order; junction bases with no gene match: 7. Germline V CDR1 and CDR2: LGHNA, YSLEER. CDR3 protein: CASSPAPGGSTDTQYF. The CDR3 DNA reads TGCGCCAGCAGCCCGGCACCCGGGGGGAGCACAGATACGCAGTATTTT.

Only a few counts were recorded for this clone. The chain uses TRBV13 and TRBJ2-5, with D perhaps TRBD1 (6 bases). The CDR3 contains 13 residues. Trimming removed 5 bases from V and 5 bases from J, with 12 bases in between. Germline CDR1 is PRHDT and CDR2 is FYEKMQ (reference sequence). This chain's CDR3 is CASSLRGGETQYF. CDR3 sequence (DNA): TGTGCCAGCAGCCTCAGGGGTGGGGAGACCCAGTACTTC.

The chain employs TRBV5-1 and TRBJ1-3; D is undetermined. Germline CDR1 SGHRS, CDR2 YFSETQ. The CDR3 is 16 residues long. Between the trimmed V and J ends, which lost 3 bases and 2 bases, there was a span of 15 bases. Written as DNA, the CDR3 is TGCGCCAGCAGCTCGGAGAGACTTAGGGCTGGAAACACCATATATTTT. Amino acid sequence: CASSSERLRAGNTIYF. Full variable domain (outside the CDR3, taken from reference TRBV5-1 and TRBJ1-3): KAGVTQTPRYLIKTRGQQVTLSCSPISGHRSVSWYQQTPGQGLQFLFEYFSETQRNKGNFPGRFSGRQFSNSRSEMNVSTLELGDSALYLCASSSERLRAGNTIYFGEGSWLTVV.

The chain couples TRBV18 to TRBJ2-1; D is perhaps TRBD2 (7 bases). Per the germline V gene, CDR1 is KGHSH and CDR2 is LQKENI. V was cut by 8 bases and J by 2 bases, with 22 bases left in between. This CDR3 is built from 17 residues. The CDR3 DNA reads as TGTGCCAGCACCAAAAGGGGGGGGGACCCAACCTACAATGAGCAGTTCTTC. Translating it yields CASTKRGGDPTYNEQFF.

V and J are TRBV7-2 and TRBJ2-7; perhaps D is TRBD1 or TRBD2 (5 bases each). This CDR3 has 15 residues. V shed 5 bases and J shed 4 bases, with 18 bases lying between them. In germline, CDR1 is SGHTA, CDR2 FQGNSA. The CDR3 is CASSEKLGTGYEQYF. CDR3 sequence (DNA): TGTGCCAGCAGCGAAAAATTAGGGACGGGTTACGAGCAGTACTTC.

The rearrangement uses TRBV19 and TRBJ1-5, with D unclear. The CDR3 covers 14 residues. V was trimmed by 3 bases and J by 3 bases, leaving 9 bases between them. Germline CDR1 LNHDA, CDR2 SQIVND (reference sequence). CDR3 region: CASSIKKTNQPQHF. The CDR3 DNA reads TGTGCCAGTAGTATTAAGAAGACCAATCAGCCCCAGCATTTT.